This T cell receptor beta chain derives from a study of blood T cell repertoires in COVID-19. Profiling relied on immunoSEQ multiplex PCR, and the TCRdb table lists in-frame clones only, not all of them. This table has about 200,000 clones, 90% appearing once. This receptor was taken from a man aged 50 to 60 with acute or convalescent COVID-19. Material: peripheral blood.

The CDR3 spells CASSSLAGDNTGELFF. CDR3 DNA sequence: TGTGCCAGCAGCTCCCTAGCGGGAGATAACACCGGGGAGCTGTTTTTT. V is TRBV5-4 and J is TRBJ2-2, with 10 bases aligning to TRBD2. The J segment lost 2 bases and the V segment lost 3 bases, leaving 4 bases of the junction unmatched. CDR3 length equals 16 residues. Looked up from germline, CDR1 is SGHNT and CDR2 is YYREEE (reference sequence).